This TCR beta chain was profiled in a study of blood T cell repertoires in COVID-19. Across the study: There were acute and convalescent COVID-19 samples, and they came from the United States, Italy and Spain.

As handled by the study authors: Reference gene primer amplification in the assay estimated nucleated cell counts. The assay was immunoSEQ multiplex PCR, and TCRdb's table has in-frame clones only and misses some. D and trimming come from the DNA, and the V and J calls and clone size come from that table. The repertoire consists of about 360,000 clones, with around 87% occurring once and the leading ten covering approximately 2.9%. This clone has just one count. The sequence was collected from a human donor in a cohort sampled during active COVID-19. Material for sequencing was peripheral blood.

This CDR3 reads CATSSRGLETQYF. The CDR3 DNA reads TGTGCCACCAGCTCACGGGGTTTGGAGACCCAGTACTTC. This sequence joins TRBV15 and TRBJ2-5, with D possibly TRBD2 on 5 matching bases. The CDR3 covers 13 residues. CDR1 and CDR2 (germline): LNHNV, YYDKDF (reference sequence). V was clipped by 5 bases and J by 5 bases, with 12 bases between them.